The 26 T cell receptor beta chains below were found in one sample sequenced in a study of cytomegalovirus exposure and HLA in healthy donors (dated by TCRdb to about 2017). The library was prepared using the immunoSEQ multiplex PCR assay. A mixture of 60 forward primers for TCR Vbeta segments and 13 reverse primers for TCR Jbeta segments was used in the multiplex PCR. The source is immuneACCESS, and TCRdb retained only in-frame sequences with V and J called. Part of the clones is not carried over; for the studies checked, unresolved V genes explain less than half of this, and the remainder is unexplained. The data table for this sample lists 65,000 to 85,000 clones. The leading ten clones occupy 2.4% of the sample. Sequencing used PBMCs. The receptors were sampled from a female donor in good health and CMV-seropositive.

The rearrangement links TRBV10-1 to TRBJ2-7; TRBD1 matches 10 bases. This CDR3 region has 13 residues. V lost 7 bases, J lost 4 bases, and 4 bases stayed unmatched. The germline V gene has CDR1 WNHNN and CDR2 SYGVQD (reference sequence). CDR3 sequence reads: CASNPGQGYEQYF. In DNA, the CDR3 is TGCGCCAGCAACCCGGGACAGGGGTACGAGCAGTACTTC.

CDR3 in DNA: TGTGCCTGGAGTGTACAGGGGCCCCCCTACGAGCAGTACTTC. This encodes CAWSVQGPPYEQYF. The chain employs TRBV30 and TRBJ2-7; 7 bases are shared with TRBD1. Germline values: CDR1 GTSNPN, CDR2 SVGIG (reference sequence). The V segment lost 0 bases and the J segment 2 bases; nucleotides outside the gene matches: 4. The CDR3 consists of 14 residues. Based on the CDR3 plus reference TRBV30 and TRBJ2-7, the full variable domain is SQTIHQWPATLVQPVGSPLSLECTVEGTSNPNLYWYRQAAGRGLQLLFYSVGIGQISSEVPQNLSASRPQDRQFILSSKKLLLSDSGFYLCAWSVQGPPYEQYFGPGTRLTVT.

The chain employs TRBV2 and TRBJ2-7; 8 nucleotides line up with TRBD1. The CDR3 runs 14 residues. Germline trimming cut 3 bases from V and 2 bases from J; bases unmatched to any gene: 3. The germline CDR1 and CDR2 sequences are SNHLY and FYNNEI. The CDR3 region is CASSDRQGTYEQYF. In nucleotides, the CDR3 is TGTGCCAGCAGTGACAGACAGGGGACCTACGAGCAGTACTTC.

The V gene is TRBV6-1, the J gene TRBJ2-3, with TRBD1 matching 9 bases. In germline, CDR1 is MNHNS, CDR2 SASEGT. The CDR3 is made up of 15 amino acids. Unmatched junction bases numbered 2, after V lost 1 base and J lost 3 bases. In DNA, the CDR3 is TGTGCCAGCAGTGAAGGGGGGACAGGGACAGATACGCAGTATTTT. Protein product: CASSEGGTGTDTQYF.

The V call is TRBV28, the J call TRBJ1-5; 9 bases align to TRBD1. CDR1 is MDHEN and CDR2 is SYDVKM in the germline V gene. The CDR3 has 14 amino acids. V trimming: 6 bases; J trimming: 6 bases; junction bases outside the gene matches: 6. The DNA for the CDR3 is TGTGCCAGCAGCCTTGGACAGGGGACTCAGCCCCAGCATTTT. The encoded protein is CASSLGQGTQPQHF.

The V call is TRBV7-2, the J call TRBJ2-7; TRBD1 matches 8 bases. V trimming: 2 bases; J trimming: 4 bases; junction bases outside the gene matches: 7. Germline assignment: CDR1 SGHTA and CDR2 FQGNSA. The CDR3 sequence is 15 residues long. CDR3: CASSLTAGGSYEQYF. The CDR3 DNA follows: TGTGCCAGCAGCTTAACGGCAGGGGGCTCGTACGAGCAGTACTTC.

The chain couples TRBV6-5 to TRBJ2-7; 14 bases line up with TRBD2. Germline lookup yields CDR1 MNHEY and CDR2 SVGAGI. This CDR3 contains 15 residues. Trimming cost V 5 bases and J 6 bases; bases outside gene matches: 6. In nucleotides, the CDR3 is TGTGCCAGCAGTCTGACTAGCGGGAGGGTTAGCGAGCAGTACTTC. Its protein is CASSLTSGRVSEQYF.

The rearrangement uses TRBV10-1 and TRBJ2-1, with 9 nucleotides matching TRBD2. Germline CDR1 reads WNHNN; CDR2 reads SYGVQD (reference sequence). After removal of 4 bases from V and 4 bases from J, the junction contained 5 bases not matched to a gene. This CDR3 comprises 15 residues. The CDR3 DNA reads TGCGCCAGCAGTGCGGCTAGCGGGGCGTACAATGAGCAGTTCTTC. Protein: CASSAASGAYNEQFF.

The rearrangement links TRBV30 to TRBJ1-1, with 9 positions matching TRBD1. The CDR3 runs to 16 residues. V gave up 3 bases and J gave up 5 bases; unmatched junction bases: 13. Germline V gene data show CDR1 as GTSNPN and CDR2 as SVGIG (reference sequence). Here the CDR3 DNA reads TGTGCCTGGAGCCCAGGACAGGGGCGAGGTCGGACTGAAGCTTTCTTT. Its translation is CAWSPGQGRGRTEAFF.

This chain links TRBV29-1 with TRBJ2-7, with 11 bases lining up with TRBD2. Germline V gene data show CDR1 as SQVTM and CDR2 as ANQGSEA. The V segment lost 6 bases and the J segment 2 bases; nucleotides outside the gene matches: 3. This CDR3 region has 13 residues. Here the CDR3 DNA reads TGCAGCGTGACTAGCGGGACAGCCTACGAGCAGTACTTC. It yields the protein CSVTSGTAYEQYF.

This chain connects TRBV30 to TRBJ2-3, with 9 bases matching TRBD1. V lost 1 base and J lost 2; bases outside the gene matches: 7. Germline V gives CDR1 GTSNPN, CDR2 SVGIG (reference sequence). There are 16 residues in the CDR3. CDR3 residues: CAWSGDDRGITDTQYF. In nucleotides, the CDR3 is TGTGCCTGGAGTGGCGACGACAGGGGGATCACAGATACGCAGTATTTT.

This chain links TRBV6-1 with TRBJ1-2; 11 nucleotides align to TRBD1. The germline V gene has CDR1 MNHNS and CDR2 SASEGT. V trimming: 6 bases; J trimming: 6 bases; junction bases outside the gene matches: 3. CDR3 length: 13 residues. This CDR3 reads CASSSGQGDGYTF. For the CDR3, the DNA is TGTGCCAGCAGCTCGGGACAGGGGGATGGCTACACCTTC.

This chain uses TRBV2 with TRBJ1-5; D remains unclear. The CDR3 consists of 13 residues. The germline V and J ends were trimmed by 6 bases and 0 bases, with 6 bases remaining between them. CDR1 and CDR2 (germline): SNHLY, FYNNEI. CDR3 coding DNA: TGTGCCAGCAGGAGGGATAGCAATCAGCCCCAGCATTTT. Its translation is CASRRDSNQPQHF.

The chain has TRBV6-5 and TRBJ1-2; TRBD1 is a possible D gene (5 bases). The V gene's germline CDR1 is MNHEY and CDR2 SVGAGI. The CDR3 totals 15 residues. V was trimmed by 6 bases and J by 4 bases, leaving 18 bases between them. Written as DNA, the CDR3 is TGTGCCAGCAGGCTAGGACAAGGGATAAGCTATGGCTACACCTTC. It yields the protein CASRLGQGISYGYTF.

The chain uses TRBV6-8 and TRBJ1-2; D unclear. Trimming took 2 bases from V and 6 from J, leaving 7 bases between them. This CDR3 is 12 amino acids long. Looked up from germline, CDR1 is MNHGY and CDR2 is SAAAGT. The CDR3 sequence: CASSYPHHGYTF. CDR3 DNA: TGTGCCAGCAGTTACCCACATCATGGCTACACCTTC.

V and J are TRBV15 and TRBJ1-2; 10 positions match TRBD1. Looked up from germline, CDR1 is LNHNV and CDR2 is YYDKDF (reference sequence). The CDR3 has 16 amino acids. The junction had 5 bases not matched to a gene; V was cut back by 0 bases and J by 4 bases. CDR3 loop: CATSRDRDRGGYGYTF. The CDR3 coding sequence is TGTGCCACCAGCAGAGATCGGGACAGGGGAGGCTATGGCTACACCTTC. Full variable domain (missing parts from reference TRBV15 and TRBJ1-2): DAMVIQNPRYQVTQFGKPVTLSCSQTLNHNVMYWYQQKSSQAPKLLFHYYDKDFNNEADTPDNFQSRRPNTSFCFLDIRSPGLGDTAMYLCATSRDRDRGGYGYTFGSGTRLTVV.

The chain uses TRBV18 and TRBJ1-1; D possibly corresponds to TRBD1 (5 bases). The CDR3 loop spans 16 amino acids. The germline CDR1 and CDR2 sequences are KGHSH and LQKENI. Trimming took 3 bases from V and 0 from J, leaving 14 bases between them. CDR3 DNA: TGTGCCAGCTCACCCTACCGACAGACAATGAACACTGAAGCTTTCTTT. Protein: CASSPYRQTMNTEAFF.

The chain employs TRBV6-1 and TRBJ2-7, with 9 bases fitting TRBD2. The length of the CDR3 is 15 residues. Germline assignment: CDR1 MNHNS and CDR2 SASEGT. Losses at the gene ends were 3 bases for V and 1 base for J; bases not matched to a gene: 4. This CDR3 is CASSDFSGSSYEQYF. DNA for the CDR3: TGTGCCAGCAGTGACTTTAGCGGGAGTTCCTACGAGCAGTACTTC.

The chain has TRBV6-5 and TRBJ2-6, with a tentative D call TRBD1 (6 bases). The CDR3 length is 13 residues. Germline CDR1 and CDR2: MNHEY and SVGAGI. Trimming removed 7 bases at V and 2 bases at J, with 6 bases between. CDR3 residues: CASNRAGANVLTF. DNA of the CDR3: TGTGCCAGCAACAGGGCTGGGGCCAACGTCCTGACTTTC.

About this clone: The junction and the germline gene differ at one end; a read error may be behind it. The chain carries TRBV5-1 and TRBJ2-7; 7 bases align to TRBD1. Germline CDR1 is SGHRS and CDR2 is YFSETQ. CDR3 length: 16 amino acids. The DNA for the CDR3 is TGCGCCAGCAGCTCCGGCCCGGACAGGTTCTCCCACGAGCAGTACTTC. This codes for CASSSGPDRFSHEQYF.

Concerning this clone itself: The same CDR3 arises from other DNA sequences in this sample as well. This chain uses TRBV6-5 with TRBJ2-7; no firm D call. The CDR3 sequence is 15 residues long. Trimming pared 2 bases from V and 5 bases from J, leaving 16 bases between. Germline-derived CDR1 and CDR2 are MNHEY and SVGAGI. CDR3 amino acids: CASSYDTQRWNEQYF. The CDR3 coding sequence is TGTGCCAGCAGTTACGACACCCAGAGATGGAACGAGCAGTACTTC.

The chain employs TRBV7-2 and TRBJ2-7; 9 bases align to TRBD2. V trimming: 3 bases; J trimming: 3 bases; junction bases outside the gene matches: 6. Germline V gene sequence: CDR1 SGHTA, CDR2 FQGNSA. There are 15 residues in the CDR3. The CDR3 DNA is TGTGCCAGCAGCTTTGGCTGGCGGGAGGGCTACGAGCAGTACTTC. Amino acid sequence: CASSFGWREGYEQYF.

The chain carries TRBV30 and TRBJ1-3; perhaps TRBD1 as D (6 bases). The CDR3 extends over 13 amino acids. Between the trimmed V and J ends, which lost 5 bases and 1 base, there was a span of 9 bases. Germline V gives CDR1 GTSNPN, CDR2 SVGIG (reference sequence). The CDR3 protein is CAWVQGSGNTIYF. CDR3 coding DNA: TGTGCCTGGGTACAGGGTTCTGGAAACACCATATATTTT.

The chain uses TRBV19 and TRBJ2-1, with 10 bases aligning to TRBD1. Germline CDR1 reads LNHDA; CDR2 reads SQIVND (reference sequence). The V gene end was trimmed by 3 bases and the J gene end by 6 bases; junction bases not matched to a gene: 5. The CDR3 has 15 residues. The CDR3 nucleotides read TGTGCCAGTAGTATTGGGGGACAGGGGAGCAATGAGCAGTTCTTC. Protein sequence: CASSIGGQGSNEQFF.

Comment on this clone: Distinct nucleotide sequences in the sample also encode this CDR3. V usage is TRBV5-6 and J usage is TRBJ1-2; D perhaps matches TRBD1 (5 bases). Germline-derived CDR1 and CDR2 are SGHDT and YYEEEE. The CDR3 totals 12 residues. Trimming pared 2 bases from V and 5 bases from J, leaving 7 bases between. This CDR3 reads CASSFPGYGYTF. CDR3 nucleotides: TGTGCCAGCAGCTTTCCAGGGTATGGCTACACCTTC.

This chain links TRBV6-5 with TRBJ2-3, with D maybe TRBD2 (6 bases). V dropped 2 bases and J dropped 3 bases, with 12 bases sitting between them. Germline-derived CDR1 and CDR2 are MNHEY and SVGAGI. CDR3 length: 15 residues. CDR3 nucleotides: TGTGCCAGCAGTTACGGGGGGATTCAAACAGATACGCAGTATTTT. Encoded protein: CASSYGGIQTDTQYF.